This TCR beta chain emerged from a study of early T cells in non-severe SARS-CoV-2 infection. Unique molecular identifiers were added to individual cDNA molecules. Via MiXCR, TCRdb re-called the 5' RACE reads, giving one row per CDR3 protein. The sample has 100,000 to 120,000 distinct CDR3 sequences; roughly 12% are singletons. This CDR3 is 15 amino acids long. Per germline, CDR1 SGHNT and CDR2 YYREEE (reference sequence). V was pared by 4 bases and J by 5 bases, with 5 bases of the junction left unmatched. Source: whole blood, taken at baseline. This TCR came from an adult who was a healthcare worker with PCR-confirmed SARS-CoV-2 infection or an uninfected control (not recorded which). The chain has TRBV5-4 and TRBJ2-1, with 11 bases fitting TRBD2. The CDR3, as DNA: TGTGCCAGCAGCCTGCCTAGCGGGGGGAACAATGAGCAGTTCTTC. This sequence encodes CASSLPSGGNNEQFF.